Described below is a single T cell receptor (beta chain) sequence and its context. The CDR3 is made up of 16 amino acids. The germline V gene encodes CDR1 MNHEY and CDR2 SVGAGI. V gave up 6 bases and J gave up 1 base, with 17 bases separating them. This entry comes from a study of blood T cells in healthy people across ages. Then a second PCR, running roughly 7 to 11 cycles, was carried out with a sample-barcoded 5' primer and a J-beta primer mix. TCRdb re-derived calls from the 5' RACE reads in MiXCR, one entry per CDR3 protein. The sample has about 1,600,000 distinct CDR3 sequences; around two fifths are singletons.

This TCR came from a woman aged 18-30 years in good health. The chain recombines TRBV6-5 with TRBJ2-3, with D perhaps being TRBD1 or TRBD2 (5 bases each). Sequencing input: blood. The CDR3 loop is CASRAGTPGGTDTQYF. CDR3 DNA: TGTGCCAGCAGGGCTGGGACGCCTGGAGGCACAGATACGCAGTATTTT.